One and the same sample provided the 14 T cell receptor beta chains below, sequenced in a study of siplizumab effects on memory and regulatory T cells. The data were produced by immunoSEQ multiplex PCR, yet TCRdb's version contains in-frame clones alone and is incomplete. Of over 100,000 clones listed, about 92% are singletons. Material for sequencing was Tregs sorted from blood. These receptors were obtained from a human donor in good health.

For the CDR3, the DNA is TGTGCCAGTAGTCCCCGACTAGCGGGGGGCCCATATACGCAGTATTTT. The encoded protein is CASSPRLAGGPYTQYF. V is TRBV19 and J is TRBJ2-3; 13 positions agree with TRBD2. Trimming removed 5 bases from V and 7 bases from J; junction bases left unmatched: 9. The germline V gene encodes CDR1 LNHDA and CDR2 SQIVND (reference sequence). The CDR3 spans 16 residues.

This clone turned up a few times. J is TRBJ1-4 and V is TRBV30; no reliable D call. CDR1 is GTSNPN and CDR2 is SVGIG in the germline V gene (reference sequence). The CDR3 is 12 amino acids. The V end was cut by 0 bases, the J end by 12 bases, with 11 bases between. In DNA, the CDR3 is TGTGCCTGGAGTGTACGGTCGAGTGAACTGTTTTTT. This translates into CAWSVRSSELFF.

The chain links TRBV2 to TRBJ2-1; 7 nucleotides align to TRBD2. Germline CDR1 is SNHLY and CDR2 is FYNNEI. The ends lost 3 bases at V and 8 bases at J; junction bases unmatched: 10. The CDR3 sequence is 15 residues long. This CDR3 reads CASSDLSLAMYEQFF. In DNA, the CDR3 is TGTGCCAGCAGTGACTTATCACTAGCGATGTATGAGCAGTTCTTC. The entire variable domain, with the rest obtained from reference TRBV2 and TRBJ2-1, is as follows: EPEVTQTPSHQVTQMGQEVILRCVPISNHLYFYWYRQILGQKVEFLVSFYNNEISEKSEIFDDQFSVERPDGSNFTLKIRSTKLEDSAMYFCASSDLSLAMYEQFFGPGTRLTVL.

This chain joins TRBV11-2 and TRBJ2-1; 8 nucleotides match TRBD2. CDR1 and CDR2 from the germline V gene are SGHAT and FQNNGV. With 5 bases clipped from V and 8 bases from J, the junction kept 14 bases outside the gene matches. This CDR3 is 16 amino acids long. The CDR3 DNA sequence: TGTGCCAGCAGCCCACGGGGGGGGATGATTCGGGATGAGCAGTTCTTC. It specifies CASSPRGGMIRDEQFF.

The chain links TRBV28 to TRBJ2-7; a possible D gene is TRBD2 (6 bases). V lost 3 bases and J 4 bases, leaving 22 bases between the germline ends. This CDR3 is 17 amino acids long. Germline CDR1 reads MDHEN; CDR2 reads SYDVKM. As DNA, the CDR3 is TGTGCCAGCAGTTTCTCTCCTTCGACGGGAGCAGGGTACGAGCAGTACTTC. Its translation: CASSFSPSTGAGYEQYF.

This clone was seen only a few times. The V gene is TRBV11-3, the J gene TRBJ2-2; D is unresolved. The V gene's germline CDR1 is SGHNT and CDR2 YENEEA. V lost 0 bases and J lost 2, with 10 bases in between. The CDR3 has 16 amino acids. CDR3 amino acids: CASSLETPFNTGELFF. CDR3 sequence (DNA): TGTGCCAGCAGCTTAGAGACTCCTTTTAACACCGGGGAGCTGTTTTTT.

The gene calls are TRBV19 and TRBJ2-7; 7 bases are shared with TRBD1. V dropped 3 bases and J dropped 2; count of bases not matched to a gene: 1. Germline V gives CDR1 LNHDA, CDR2 SQIVND (reference sequence). CDR3 size: 13 residues. CDR3 residues: CASSIGTAYEQYF. CDR3 in DNA: TGTGCCAGTAGTATTGGGACAGCCTACGAGCAGTACTTC.

The V gene is TRBV6-6, the J gene TRBJ2-3; no clear D. The CDR3 has 11 residues. With 6 bases removed from V and 2 bases from J, the gap between germline ends came to 3 bases. The V gene's germline CDR1 is MNHNY and CDR2 SVGAGI (reference sequence). The CDR3 loop is CASSHTDTQYF. The DNA of the CDR3 is TGTGCCAGCAGCCACACAGATACGCAGTATTTT.

This chain joins TRBV7-9 and TRBJ1-4; TRBD1 might be the D (6 bases). Germline assignment: CDR1 SEHNR and CDR2 FQNEAQ (reference sequence). Trimming stripped 2 bases from V and 5 bases from J, with 15 bases between. There are 16 residues in the CDR3. The CDR3 DNA reads TGTGCCAGCAGCTTAACAGGGCCTCTCACCAATGAAAAACTGTTTTTT. Its translation: CASSLTGPLTNEKLFF.

This clone was counted once. The chain combines TRBV7-2 with TRBJ1-3, with TRBD1 as a possible D gene (5 bases). Trimming took off 3 bases at V and 4 bases at J, with 16 bases between the two ends. Per the germline V gene, CDR1 is SGHTA and CDR2 is FQGNSA. CDR3 length: 16 amino acids. The chain's CDR3 is CASSFESGWLGNTIYF. CDR3 DNA: TGTGCCAGCAGCTTCGAATCAGGGTGGTTAGGAAACACCATATATTTT.

The rearrangement uses TRBV6-5 and TRBJ2-1; maybe TRBD2 (5 bases). This CDR3 comprises 16 residues. V was cut by 4 bases and J by 2 bases, with 15 bases left in between. CDR1 is MNHEY, CDR2 SVGAGI, per germline. The CDR3 region is CASSLRGRGPYNEQFF. The DNA for the CDR3 is TGTGCCAGCAGTTTGCGAGGGAGAGGGCCCTACAATGAGCAGTTCTTC.

V gene TRBV7-9 combines with J gene TRBJ2-7; TRBD1 or TRBD2 may be the D gene (5 bases each). This CDR3 has 15 residues. The ends were cut back, 3 bases at V and 1 base at J, with 13 bases in the middle. Germline CDR1 is SEHNR and CDR2 is FQNEAQ (reference sequence). CDR3 nucleotides: TGTGCCAGCAGCTTTGGGGGAGAGACTTCCTACGAGCAGTACTTC. Its translation is CASSFGGETSYEQYF.

The V gene is TRBV5-6, the J gene TRBJ1-6; tentatively, D is TRBD1 (5 bases). Per germline, CDR1 SGHDT and CDR2 YYEEEE. The CDR3 consists of 16 residues. V was trimmed by 3 bases and J by 8 bases, leaving 18 bases between them. The CDR3: CASSSDWGTMDSPLHF. DNA for the CDR3: TGTGCCAGCAGCTCAGATTGGGGGACGATGGATTCACCCCTCCACTTT.

The rearrangement uses TRBV6-5 and TRBJ2-3, with D unclear. CDR3 length equals 15 residues. The V gene lost 0 bases and the J gene lost 3 bases, with 10 bases spanning the gap. The germline gives CDR1 MNHEY, CDR2 SVGAGI. The CDR3 nucleotides read TGTGCCAGCAGTTACTCGAAAGGGTCTACAGATACGCAGTATTTT. It encodes CASSYSKGSTDTQYF.